This T cell receptor (beta chain) came from a study of vaccination and CD4 T cells after COVID-19. Study at large: Median draw time for post-COVID samples was 101 days post-diagnosis (range 35 to 161). Stimuli were overlapping spike peptide pools of SARS-CoV-2 and three common cold coronaviruses (HCoV-NL63, HCoV-OC43, HCoV-229E). For control cultures, the treatment was a CEFX pool, an HIV-1 Nef pool, or no peptide.

Treatment given: roughly 10-day PBMC culture with coronavirus spike peptide pools or control peptides (ViraFEST assay). Study-wide results and caveats: Spike mono-reactivity was shown by 304 of 307 vaccine-specific clones in convalescent patients.

Points on this clonotype: What it binds is not known. The junction does not match germline at one end; this may be a read error.

Cultured CD4+ T cell DNA underwent sequencing with the Oncomine TCR Beta short-read assay. TCRdb re-analysed the PCR reads in MiXCR, keeping a single row per CDR3 protein. The table lists approximately 15,000 distinct CDR3 sequences, approximately 40% of them singletons. The germline gives CDR1 ENHRY, CDR2 SYGVKD. The CDR3 sequence is 16 residues long. This receptor was obtained from a human donor who had recovered from COVID-19. Sequences were obtained from CD4+ T cells from blood, cultured in vitro. V and J are TRBV10-3 and TRBJ2-5; 10 bases map to TRBD2. The CDR3 nucleotides read TGTGCCAACAGTGAGCGGACCAGCGGGAGGGGAGAGACCCAGTACTTC. Translation gives CANSERTSGRGETQYF.